A single sample gave rise to the 32 T cell receptor beta chains below, sequenced in a study of T cell responses to AZD1222 COVID-19 vaccine. Profiled with immunoSEQ multiplex PCR; TCRdb holds only in-frame clones, not every one. Of under 150,000 clones listed, 75% to 95% were seen once; the top ten hold around 3%. This specimen was peripheral blood, taken on day 0 of AZD1222 vaccination. These receptors were collected from an adult in good health.

The chain carries TRBV5-4 and TRBJ2-7; the D is unclear. This CDR3 spans 14 amino acids. The ends were cut back, 0 bases at V and 6 bases at J, with 13 bases in the middle. Germline lookup yields CDR1 SGHNT and CDR2 YYREEE (reference sequence). The CDR3 reads CASSLEGDISEQYF. The CDR3 DNA follows: TGTGCCAGCAGCTTGGAGGGTGACATCTCCGAGCAGTACTTC. Full variable domain (missing parts from reference TRBV5-4 and TRBJ2-7): ETGVTQSPTHLIKTRGQQVTLRCSSQSGHNTVSWYQQALGQGPQFIFQYYREEENGRGNFPPRFSGLQFPNYSSELNVNALELDDSALYLCASSLEGDISEQYFGPGTRLTVT.

This rearrangement joins TRBV3-1 (or the pseudogene TRBV3-2) to TRBJ1-5; a weak D match, TRBD1 (5 bases). Germline CDR1 and CDR2: LGHDT and YNNKEL (reference sequence). The V end lost 2 bases, the J end lost 1 base, and 9 bases lay between the germline ends. The CDR3 is 15 amino acids. This chain's CDR3 is CASSQSGGSNQPQHF. CDR3 sequence (DNA): TGTGCCAGCAGCCAATCGGGGGGGAGCAATCAGCCCCAGCATTTT.

The genes are TRBV7-2 and TRBJ2-3; no reliable D call. The CDR3 extends over 14 amino acids. With 5 bases removed from V and 4 bases from J, the gap between germline ends came to 13 bases. Germline V CDR1 and CDR2: SGHTA, FQGNSA. CDR3 sequence: CASSPVRGSDTQYF. Written as DNA, the CDR3 is TGTGCCAGCAGCCCCGTCCGTGGATCAGATACGCAGTATTTT. Full variable domain (missing parts from reference TRBV7-2 and TRBJ2-3): GAGVSQSPSNKVTEKGKDVELRCDPISGHTALYWYRQSLGQGLEFLIYFQGNSAPDKSGLPSDRFSAERTGGSVSTLTIQRTQQEDSAVYLCASSPVRGSDTQYFGPGTRLTVL.

This clone was seen a handful of times. The chain is built from TRBV5-6 and TRBJ2-3; D is possibly TRBD1 (6 bases). V shed 3 bases and J shed 2 bases, with 13 bases lying between them. Germline CDR1 SGHDT, CDR2 YYEEEE. The CDR3 extends over 15 amino acids. The CDR3 loop is CASSWGRRYTDTQYF. The CDR3 DNA sequence: TGTGCCAGCAGCTGGGGGCGGCGGTACACAGATACGCAGTATTTT. Based on the CDR3 plus reference TRBV5-6 and TRBJ2-3, the full variable domain is DAGVTQSPTHLIKTRGQQVTLRCSPKSGHDTVSWYQQALGQGPQFIFQYYEEEERQRGNFPDRFSGHQFPNYSSELNVNALLLGDSALYLCASSWGRRYTDTQYFGPGTRLTVL.

This clone came up once. The chain carries TRBV27 and TRBJ2-7; the match to TRBD1 covers 9 bases. The CDR3 is 15 amino acids. CDR1 is MNHEY, CDR2 SMNVEV, per germline (reference sequence). The V segment lost 3 bases and the J segment 6 bases; nucleotides outside the gene matches: 9. In DNA form, the CDR3 reads TGTGCCAGCAGTTTCCCCCGGGACAGGGTTCCCGAGCAGTACTTC. It is translated as CASSFPRDRVPEQYF.

This chain links TRBV7-8 with TRBJ2-1; 10 bases agree with TRBD2. V dropped 5 bases and J dropped 6; count of bases not matched to a gene: 13. Looked up from germline, CDR1 is SGHVS and CDR2 is FQNEAQ. This CDR3 region has 17 residues. The CDR3 protein is CASSPTPLAGAGNEQFF. CDR3 DNA: TGTGCCAGCAGCCCGACCCCTCTAGCGGGAGCCGGCAATGAGCAGTTCTTC.

The chain employs TRBV24-1 and TRBJ1-2; D gene unclear. This CDR3 has 14 residues. V was pared by 11 bases and J by 2 bases, with 17 bases between. CDR1 is KGHDR, CDR2 SFDVKD, per germline. In DNA, the CDR3 is TGTGCCATCAGCCGGCCGGGGATGAACTATGGCTACACCTTC. The encoded protein is CAISRPGMNYGYTF.

The rearrangement uses TRBV7-9 and TRBJ2-1; D may be TRBD2 (5 bases). V was cut by 2 bases and J by 6 bases, with 14 bases left in between. The CDR3 extends over 15 amino acids. CDR1 is SEHNR, CDR2 FQNEAQ, per germline (reference sequence). The DNA of the CDR3 is TGTGCCAGCAGCTTACTCGGAGGTATCGGCAATGAGCAGTTCTTC. This encodes CASSLLGGIGNEQFF.

The genes are TRBV5-1 and TRBJ1-2; maybe TRBD1 (5 bases). Trimming shortened V by 2 bases and J by 2 bases, and 7 bases separated the two germline ends. Germline CDR1 reads SGHRS; CDR2 reads YFSETQ. CDR3 length: 13 residues. CDR3 amino acids: CASSFGGNYGYTF. Here the CDR3 DNA reads TGCGCCAGCAGCTTTGGGGGAAACTATGGCTACACCTTC.

The chain links TRBV5-4 to TRBJ2-3, with 9 nucleotides matching TRBD2. From germline, CDR1 is SGHNT and CDR2 YYREEE (reference sequence). With 3 bases clipped from V and 1 base from J, the junction kept 18 bases outside the gene matches. The CDR3 spans 20 residues. CDR3: CASSWGGGGRASFGTDTQYF. Written as DNA, the CDR3 is TGTGCCAGCAGCTGGGGAGGTGGCGGGAGGGCCTCGTTTGGCACAGATACGCAGTATTTT.

The rearrangement uses TRBV7-3 and TRBJ2-5; D may be TRBD1 (5 bases). The CDR3 sequence is 14 residues long. Germline assignment: CDR1 SGHTA and CDR2 FQGTGA. V shed 7 bases and J shed 7 bases, with 19 bases lying between them. The CDR3 loop is CASTNQPLQGTQYF. Written as DNA, the CDR3 is TGTGCCAGCACTAACCAGCCGTTGCAGGGGACCCAGTACTTC.

The gene calls are TRBV5-6 and TRBJ1-5; no clear D gene. Looked up from germline, CDR1 is SGHDT and CDR2 is YYEEEE. Trimming removed 4 bases at V and 0 bases at J, with 11 bases between. The CDR3 length is 15 residues. The CDR3 DNA follows: TGTGCCAGCAGCCGCCGAGCGAATAGCAATCAGCCCCAGCATTTT. Its translation: CASSRRANSNQPQHF.

There are a few counts of this clone. The V and J genes are TRBV5-6 and TRBJ1-2; D possibly corresponds to TRBD1 (5 bases). The CDR3 sequence is 13 residues long. V dropped 0 bases and J dropped 3 bases, with 6 bases sitting between them. Looked up from germline, CDR1 is SGHDT and CDR2 is YYEEEE. DNA for the CDR3: TGTGCCAGCAGCTTGGTAGGGGACTATGGCTACACCTTC. The encoded protein is CASSLVGDYGYTF.

The genes are TRBV19 and TRBJ1-5; weak D call: TRBD1 (6 bases). The V end was cut by 3 bases, the J end by 4 bases, with 7 bases between. The CDR3 spans 13 residues. The V gene's germline CDR1 is LNHDA and CDR2 SQIVND (reference sequence). The CDR3 DNA sequence: TGTGCCAGTAGTATCACAGGGAATCAGCCCCAGCATTTT. Translated, it gives CASSITGNQPQHF. Complete variable domain (other parts from reference TRBV19 and TRBJ1-5): DGGITQSPKYLFRKEGQNVTLSCEQNLNHDAMYWYRQDPGQGLRLIYYSQIVNDFQKGDIAEGYSVSREKKESFPLTVTSAQKNPTAFYLCASSITGNQPQHFGDGTRLSIL.

The chain uses TRBV11-2 and TRBJ2-7, with no clear D. This CDR3 comprises 15 residues. V dropped 0 bases and J dropped 2 bases, with 11 bases sitting between them. The germline V gene encodes CDR1 SGHAT and CDR2 FQNNGV. Here the CDR3 DNA reads TGTGCCAGCAGCTTAGATCCCTATTCTACCTACGAGCAGTACTTC. Encoded protein: CASSLDPYSTYEQYF.

The V and J genes are TRBV5-1 and TRBJ2-7; 8 bases line up with TRBD1. CDR1 and CDR2 from the germline V gene are SGHRS and YFSETQ. With 0 bases clipped from V and 6 bases from J, the junction kept 8 bases outside the gene matches. The CDR3 runs to 15 residues. This CDR3 is CASSLGGQVASEQYF. CDR3 coding DNA: TGCGCCAGCAGCTTGGGGGGACAGGTTGCGTCCGAGCAGTACTTC.

In its sample, this clone was seen a few times. The V and J genes are TRBV6-5 and TRBJ1-1; D might be TRBD1 (5 bases). CDR1 and CDR2 (germline): MNHEY, SVGAGI. V lost 7 bases to trimming and J lost 1 base, with 10 bases between them. The CDR3 contains 13 residues. In nucleotides, the CDR3 is TGTGCCAGCAAAACCGGGGCGAACACTGAAGCTTTCTTT. The encoded protein is CASKTGANTEAFF.

The chain uses TRBV2 and TRBJ2-3; 10 bases are shared with TRBD2. The CDR3 has 15 residues. Germline values: CDR1 SNHLY, CDR2 FYNNEI. V lost 2 bases to trimming and J lost 1 base; unmatched junction nucleotides: 0. The CDR3 sequence: CASSETSGGTDTQYF. In DNA, the CDR3 is TGTGCCAGCAGTGAAACTAGCGGGGGCACAGATACGCAGTATTTT.

The chain recombines TRBV7-8 with TRBJ2-5, with D possibly being TRBD1 (6 bases). Germline CDR1 is SGHVS and CDR2 is FQNEAQ. Trimming took 5 bases from V and 4 from J, leaving 23 bases between them. The CDR3 extends over 17 amino acids. The CDR3 coding sequence is TGTGCCAGCAGCCAGGGGCCGACTCCCATGAAGGGAGAGACCCAGTACTTC. It codes for CASSQGPTPMKGETQYF.

This chain links TRBV6-5 with TRBJ2-7; 14 bases fit TRBD2. The CDR3 loop spans 15 amino acids. CDR1 MNHEY and CDR2 SVGAGI come from the germline V gene. Germline trimming cut 2 bases from V and 6 bases from J; bases unmatched to any gene: 3. The CDR3 nucleotides read TGTGCCAGCAGTTACGGGACTAGCGGGGGCTCCGAGCAGTACTTC. It is translated as CASSYGTSGGSEQYF.

This CDR3 reads CASSLTAYNEQFF. The CDR3 nucleotides are TGTGCCAGCAGTTTGACAGCATACAATGAGCAGTTCTTC. The chain combines TRBV12-3 or TRBV12-4 with TRBJ2-1, with D perhaps matching TRBD1 (5 bases). Trimming pared 3 bases from V and 4 bases from J, leaving 7 bases between. This CDR3 is built from 13 residues.

This sequence joins TRBV28 and TRBJ1-5; the D is unclear. V lost 7 bases and J 6 bases, leaving 16 bases between the germline ends. The CDR3 extends over 14 amino acids. Germline V gene sequence: CDR1 MDHEN, CDR2 SYDVKM. CDR3 bases: TGTGCCAGCAATACACTTGAGGGAATTCAGCCCCAGCATTTT. Protein: CASNTLEGIQPQHF.

This clone was recorded only once. V and J are TRBV10-3 and TRBJ2-2; D is uncertain. The V end was cut by 8 bases, the J end by 3 bases, with 16 bases between. Germline V gene data show CDR1 as ENHRY and CDR2 as SYGVKD. The length of the CDR3 is 15 residues. CDR3: CAISEMESDTGELFF. The CDR3 region has the DNA TGTGCCATCTCAGAGATGGAGTCGGACACCGGGGAGCTGTTTTTT.

CDR3 nucleotides: TGTGCCAGCAGCTTGGGGAGGGATTTGGGCTTCGGCATTCAGTACTTC. Translation: CASSLGRDLGFGIQYF. This chain uses TRBV5-8 with TRBJ2-4, with D possibly TRBD2 on 6 matching bases. The CDR3 runs to 16 residues. The germline V gene has CDR1 SGHTS and CDR2 YDEGEE. V gave up 0 bases and J gave up 9 bases, with 19 bases separating them.

J is TRBJ2-3 and V is TRBV4-2; 7 bases fit TRBD1. V gave up 2 bases and J gave up 4 bases; unmatched junction bases: 6. The CDR3 has 15 residues. CDR1 is LGHNA and CDR2 is YNFKEQ in the germline V gene. The DNA for the CDR3 is TGTGCCAGCAGCCAACTTAGGACAGGCCCAGATACGCAGTATTTT. This encodes CASSQLRTGPDTQYF.

This rearrangement joins TRBV19 to TRBJ2-1, with 8 bases identical to TRBD1. This CDR3 spans 12 amino acids. V was pared by 11 bases and J by 8 bases, with 8 bases of the junction left unmatched. CDR1 and CDR2 from the germline V gene are LNHDA and SQIVND (reference sequence). Here the CDR3 reads CASRTGLHEQFF. The CDR3 nucleotides are TGTGCCTCAAGGACAGGGCTGCATGAGCAGTTCTTC.

This sequence joins TRBV9 and TRBJ1-1; D gene ambiguous. Germline-derived CDR1 and CDR2 are SGDLS and YYNGEE. This CDR3 has 14 amino acids. V was pared by 4 bases and J by 4 bases, with 14 bases between. CDR3 coding DNA: TGTGCCAGCAGCCCCCCGCGAGCGGGCACTGAAGCTTTCTTT. Its protein product is CASSPPRAGTEAFF.

The chain joins TRBV7-2 to TRBJ1-6, with D unclear. V was shortened by 5 bases and J by 11 bases, with 10 bases between the two germline ends. Germline loops: CDR1 SGHTA, CDR2 FQGNSA. The CDR3 runs to 12 residues. The CDR3 bases are TGTGCCAGCAGCACCGGCCGCCCACCCCTCCACTTT. Translated: CASSTGRPPLHF.

The V and J genes are TRBV7-8 and TRBJ1-5; D is uncertain. Germline CDR1 SGHVS, CDR2 FQNEAQ. CDR3 size: 13 residues. V dropped 5 bases and J dropped 7 bases, with 12 bases sitting between them. CDR3: CASSSSIRQPQHF. The CDR3 nucleotides read TGTGCCAGCAGCAGCAGCATCCGCCAGCCCCAGCATTTT. The full variable domain, in which reference TRBV7-8 and TRBJ1-5 provide the parts outside the CDR3, is GAGVSQSPRYKVAKRGQDVALRCDPISGHVSLFWYQQALGQGPEFLTYFQNEAQLDKSGLPSDRFFAERPEGSVSTLKIQRTQQEDSAVYLCASSSSIRQPQHFGDGTRLSIL.

This chain joins TRBV7-9 and TRBJ2-7; 14 nucleotides align to TRBD2. Germline loops: CDR1 SEHNR, CDR2 FQNEAQ (reference sequence). The CDR3 is 18 amino acids. The junction had 13 bases not matched to a gene; V was cut back by 5 bases and J by 4 bases. The CDR3 loop reads CASSPSGLAGERWYEQYF. The CDR3 DNA reads TGTGCCAGCAGCCCCTCGGGACTAGCGGGAGAAAGGTGGTACGAGCAGTACTTC.

The chain combines TRBV10-3 with TRBJ2-1; the match to TRBD1 covers 9 bases. The length of the CDR3 is 16 residues. Germline loops: CDR1 ENHRY, CDR2 SYGVKD. V lost 0 bases and J lost 8; bases outside the gene matches: 8. CDR3 protein: CAISESGQGRWDEQFF. The CDR3 coding sequence is TGTGCCATCAGTGAGTCTGGACAGGGGAGGTGGGATGAGCAGTTCTTC.

This chain links TRBV3-1 (or the pseudogene TRBV3-2) with TRBJ2-5, with 8 positions matching TRBD2. Trimming took 10 bases from V and 2 from J; bases not matched to a gene: 3. This CDR3 region has 12 residues. The germline V gene has CDR1 LGHDT and CDR2 YNNKEL (reference sequence). The CDR3 DNA follows: TGTGCCACGCGGGGGGATCAAGAGACCCAGTACTTC. It yields the protein CATRGDQETQYF.